This is a list of T cell receptor beta chains from one sample in a study of PD-1 blockade in classical Hodgkin lymphoma. This table comes from immunoSEQ multiplex PCR, and its TCRdb copy is limited to in-frame clones, with some not included. The data show fewer than 25,000 clones, with roughly 89% seen just once and about an eighth held by the top ten. The sequences come from peripheral blood mononuclear cells (PBMCs), collected before the second cycle of nivolumab. The source is a human donor with classical Hodgkin lymphoma. Both conserved end residues are part of each CDR3. Each record gives: J gene, V gene, D gene, clone size, CDR3 DNA, CDR3 protein. A D gene is named only where the DNA matches it firmly. Size tells how often a clone was seen (once, few, many) or the class of an expanded clone, and some rows leave it out.

TRBJ2-7,TRBV4-3,NA,NA,TGCGCCAGCAGCCGAGAACCAGGTCGGTCCCACGAGCAGTACTTC,CASSREPGRSHEQYF
TRBJ1-2,TRBV5-5,NA,NA,TGTGCCAGCAGCTTGGGAAACCCCGGCTACACCTTC,CASSLGNPGYTF
TRBJ1-1,TRBV27,NA,NA,TGTGCCAGCAAGGGGCCCCCAAATGAAGCTTTCTTT,CASKGPPNEAFF
TRBJ2-3,TRBV25-1,TRBD1,NA,TGTGCCAGCAGTGTGGGACAGGTCGGCACAGATACGCAGTATTTT,CASSVGQVGTDTQYF
TRBJ2-1,TRBV20-1,NA,once,TGCAGTGCTTTAAATTACAATGAGCAGTTCTTC,CSALNYNEQFF
TRBJ2-7,TRBV7-9,NA,once,TGTGCCAGCAGCTTAGGGGGTGGGGAAATCTACGAGCAGTACTTC,CASSLGGGEIYEQYF
TRBJ2-7,TRBV11-2,TRBD1,NA,TGTGCCAGCAGCACTGACAGGGGGGGGCCCTACGAGCAGTACTTC,CASSTDRGGPYEQYF
TRBJ1-1,TRBV5-1,TRBD1,NA,TGCGCCAGCAGCTTGGAAACCGGGACAGGGAGCGTAGCTTTCTTT,CASSLETGTGSVAFF
TRBJ2-7,TRBV5-1,TRBD2,NA,TGCGCCAGCAGCTTGGTTGCGGGGGGGTCCTACGAGCAGTACTTC,CASSLVAGGSYEQYF
TRBJ2-3,TRBV6-1,NA,NA,TGTGCCAGCGTAGGGGGAGTAGGGCAGTATTTT,CASVGGVGQYF
TRBJ1-1,TRBV5-1,NA,NA,TGCGCCAGCAGCCTGGAGACAGGGAACACTGAAGCTTTCTTT,CASSLETGNTEAFF
TRBJ2-7,TRBV21-1,NA,NA,TGTGCCAGCCGAGGGGGAACCTACGAGCAGTACTTC,CASRGGTYEQYF
TRBJ2-2,TRBV5-1,TRBD1,few,TGCGCCAGCAGCTTACAGGGGGCGAACACCGGGGAGCTGTTTTTT,CASSLQGANTGELFF
TRBJ1-1,TRBV6-6,NA,NA,TGTGCCAGCAGTTACTCTAGGGGGATCGGGAACACTGAAGCTTTCTTT,CASSYSRGIGNTEAFF
TRBJ2-1,TRBV6-1,TRBD1,NA,TGTGCCTTGGACAGGGTGGGCTACAATGAGCAGTTCTTC,CALDRVGYNEQFF
TRBJ1-2,TRBV4-3,TRBD1,NA,TGCGCCAGCAGCCAAGAGGGACAGGGGTTTGGTGGCTACACCTTC,CASSQEGQGFGGYTF
TRBJ1-1,TRBV5-1,NA,NA,TGCGCCAGCAGCTTGATGGAGGGGACTGAAGCTTTCTTT,CASSLMEGTEAFF
TRBJ1-4,TRBV5-1,NA,NA,TGCGCCAGCAGCTTGGGAAAGGGCGGCGAAAAACTGTTTTTT,CASSLGKGGEKLFF
TRBJ2-5,TRBV5-1,NA,NA,TGCGCCAGCAGCTTGGGGGTAGCCAAAGAGACCCAGTACTTC,CASSLGVAKETQYF
TRBJ1-5,TRBV4-2,NA,NA,TGTGCCAGCAGCCAAGATTTTGGGCACAATCAGCCCCAGCATTTT,CASSQDFGHNQPQHF
TRBJ1-4,TRBV5-1,NA,NA,TGCGCCAGCCGAGTGGGGGCTAATGAAAAACTGTTTTTT,CASRVGANEKLFF
TRBJ2-3,TRBV27,NA,once,TGTGCCAGCTCTCCCGAGGCGATCATAGTGAATACGCAGTATTTT,CASSPEAIIVNTQYF
TRBJ2-7,TRBV7-9,TRBD2,NA,TGTGCCAGCAGCCCGACTAGCAGACCCTACGAGCAGTACTTC,CASSPTSRPYEQYF
TRBJ1-2,TRBV6-6,NA,NA,TGTGCCAGCAGTTACTCATACAGGGATGGCTACACCTTC,CASSYSYRDGYTF
TRBJ1-4,TRBV5-5,TRBD1,few,TGTGCCAGCAGCCAGAAATCGACGGGACAGGCAACAACTAATGAAAAACTGTTTTTT,CASSQKSTGQATTNEKLFF
TRBJ1-1,TRBV6-6,NA,NA,TGTGCCAGCCACCTAACGGGGGACACTGAAGCTTTCTTT,CASHLTGDTEAFF
TRBJ2-3,TRBV18,NA,few,TGTGCCAGCTCATCAAAGGACAGCAGCACAGATACGCAGTATTTT,CASSSKDSSTDTQYF
TRBJ2-5,TRBV5-4,TRBD2,NA,TGTGCCAGCAGCGCCGGGACTAGCCAAGAGACCCAGTACTTC,CASSAGTSQETQYF
TRBJ2-5,TRBV5-6,NA,NA,TGTGCCAGCAGCTTGTACGGGATCGCCTTCCTCCAAGAGACCCAGTACTTC,CASSLYGIAFLQETQYF
TRBJ1-6,TRBV21-1,NA,NA,TGTGCCAGCAGCAAAGAGGGAAATAATTCACCCCTCCACTTT,CASSKEGNNSPLHF
TRBJ2-4,TRBV6-1,TRBD2,NA,TGTGCCAGCAGTGAGACTAGCGGGTATAGCATTCAGTACTTC,CASSETSGYSIQYF
TRBJ1-1,TRBV4-3,NA,NA,TGCGCCAGCAGCCAAGACGGGCCCTCAGAAGCTTTCTTT,CASSQDGPSEAFF
TRBJ1-4,TRBV6-1,NA,NA,TGTGCCAGCAGTGAAGGCCCCGGGGGGGGCGGGAATGAAAAACTGTTTTTT,CASSEGPGGGGNEKLFF
TRBJ1-2,TRBV29-1,TRBD1,once,TGCAGCGTGGGGGGCGCCGGGACAGGGTCCCATGGCTACACCTTC,CSVGGAGTGSHGYTF
TRBJ1-4,TRBV7-9,NA,few,TGTGCCAGCAGCTTAGATGGCGATGAGGGAAAACTGTTTTTT,CASSLDGDEGKLFF
TRBJ2-7,TRBV5-1,NA,NA,TGCGCCAGCAGCTTGCCCCAGACCTACGAGCAGTACTTC,CASSLPQTYEQYF
TRBJ2-1,TRBV5-1,NA,NA,TGCGCCAGCAGCTCCGGGACCACAACCAATGAGCAGTTCTTC,CASSSGTTTNEQFF
TRBJ2-2,TRBV25-1,TRBD2,NA,TGTGCCAGCAGCCACGCCGGGACTATCGAGGGCGGGGAGCTGTTTTTT,CASSHAGTIEGGELFF
TRBJ1-2,TRBV7-9,TRBD1,NA,TGTGCCAGCAGCCCAAACCCCGGGACAGGGGGCGCCTATGGCTACACCTTC,CASSPNPGTGGAYGYTF
TRBJ1-1,TRBV5-1,NA,NA,TGCGCCAGCAGCGCCCTTGGGGTAAAGAACACTGAAGCTTTCTTT,CASSALGVKNTEAFF
TRBJ2-5,TRBV7-9,NA,once,TGTGCCAGCAGCTTTCAAGAGACCCAGTACTTC,CASSFQETQYF
TRBJ1-4,TRBV5-1,NA,NA,TGCGCCAGCAGCTTCCAAGGAACCGAGCTAGGCGAAAAACTGTTTTTT,CASSFQGTELGEKLFF
TRBJ1-6,TRBV5-1,NA,once,TGCGCCAGCAGCACCGGGAGTTATAATTCACCCCTCCACTTT,CASSTGSYNSPLHF
TRBJ2-5,TRBV14,NA,NA,TGTGCCAGCAGCCAAGTAAGGCAGGGCGGGACCCAGTACTTC,CASSQVRQGGTQYF
TRBJ1-2,TRBV19,TRBD1,NA,TGTGCCAGTAGTATCTGGACAGGGGATACCTATGGCTACACCTTC,CASSIWTGDTYGYTF
TRBJ1-1,TRBV7-8,NA,NA,TGTGCCAGCAGCTTAGCGGGGGGTAGTACTGAAGCTTTCTTT,CASSLAGGSTEAFF
TRBJ2-3,TRBV7-9,NA,NA,TGTGCCAGCAGCCTACTACTAGTCACAGATACGCAGTATTTT,CASSLLLVTDTQYF
TRBJ1-2,TRBV11-2,NA,NA,TGTGCCAGCAGCTTAGGCCTCTACACGGAAAACTATGGCTACACCTTC,CASSLGLYTENYGYTF
TRBJ2-5,TRBV6-1,NA,few,TGTGCCAGCAGCCATGGGGAGACCCAGTACTTC,CASSHGETQYF
TRBJ2-6,TRBV5-1,NA,NA,TGCGCCAGCAGCCCACAGGCCTCTGGGGCCAACGTCCTGACTTTC,CASSPQASGANVLTF
TRBJ1-3,TRBV6-5,NA,once,TGTGCCAGCAGTTACTCTGACGTCTCTGGAAACACCATATATTTT,CASSYSDVSGNTIYF
TRBJ2-7,TRBV6-6,TRBD1,NA,TGTGCCAGCAGCGACAGGGGGTGGTACGAGCAGTACTTC,CASSDRGWYEQYF
TRBJ2-3,TRBV7-7,TRBD2,NA,TGTGCTAGCAGCTTAGGAATCAGGGGGACTAGCGCCAGCACAGATACGCAGTATTTT,CASSLGIRGTSASTDTQYF
TRBJ2-2,TRBV5-1,TRBD1,few,TGCGCCAGCAGCCAGCCCGAGACAGGGACCGGAGAGCTGTTTTTT,CASSQPETGTGELFF
TRBJ2-2,TRBV19,TRBD1,NA,TGTGCCAGTAGTATAGTCGAGACAGGGGAGGACGGGGAGCTGTTTTTT,CASSIVETGEDGELFF
TRBJ1-3,TRBV18,NA,NA,TGTGCCAGCTCACCACCCAACAGGGATCTTGGAAACACCATATATTTT,CASSPPNRDLGNTIYF
TRBJ2-2,TRBV27,NA,NA,TGTGCCAGCAGTCATACTTGGGCACAGGGAGGGACCGGGGAGCTGTTTTTT,CASSHTWAQGGTGELFF